The clone carrying this T cell receptor (beta chain) showed up many times. This entry is derived from a study of T-cell reconstitution after alpha-beta-depleted transplantation in children. Trimming shortened V by 2 bases and J by 2 bases, and 11 bases separated the two germline ends. CDR3 length equals 15 residues. Germline CDR1 LNHNV, CDR2 YYDKDF (reference sequence). The library targeted TCRbeta and was prepared with unique molecular identifiers. TCRdb analysed the PCR reads with MiXCR anew, one entry per CDR3 protein. The sample yields around 580,000 distinct CDR3 sequences, approximately 22% seen once.

The source is a boy less than two years old who had a stem cell transplant for acute myeloid leukemia, so the T cells may come from the graft donor. The sample in question was PBMCs, mostly from graft donor cells, obtained 360 days after TCRalphabeta/CD19-depleted stem cell transplant. The chain has TRBV15 and TRBJ2-3; possibly TRBD2 for D (5 bases). The chain's CDR3 is CATSRSGAFTDTQYF. For the CDR3, the DNA is TGTGCCACCAGCAGAAGCGGTGCTTTCACAGATACGCAGTATTTT.